These T cell receptor beta chains were read from a single sample in a study of CD8+CD57+ T cells in acquired aplastic anemia. MiXCR was run by TCRdb on the reads, yielding one entry per CDR3 protein. The table lists hundreds of thousands of distinct CDR3 sequences, under 55% of them singletons. Sequences were obtained from sorted CD4+, CD8+, or CD8+CD57+ T cells (not recorded which) from PBMCs. Receptors originate from a human donor with aplastic anemia. The CDR3 runs from the conserved cysteine through the conserved F or W. D genes are given only for firm matches. Size is omitted from some rows. Given values are once, few, many or a class for expanded clones.

V	J	D	size	DNA	CDR3
TRBV9	TRBJ2-1	TRBD2	-	TGTGCCAGCAGCAAAGCGGGAGCTGATAATGAGCAGTTCTTC	CASSKAGADNEQFF
TRBV20-1	TRBJ2-3	-	-	TGCAGTGCTAGTATAGGACTGGGAACAGATACGCAGTATTTT	CSASIGLGTDTQYF
TRBV5-1	TRBJ2-7	-	many	TGCGCCAGCAGCTTGGGGGCCGATTGGGGGGAAGAGCAGTACTTC	CASSLGADWGEEQYF
TRBV6-5	TRBJ1-5	-	few	TGTGCCAGCAGTCCCGACAGTAGCAATCAGCCCCAGCATTTT	CASSPDSSNQPQHF
TRBV4-2	TRBJ1-2	-	many	TGTGCCAGCAGCCACGGGGGGGACGGCTACACCTTC	CASSHGGDGYTF
TRBV6-5	TRBJ1-6	TRBD1	-	TGTGCCAGCAGTAGGGACAGGGGTCTTGAGTTACCCCTCCACTTT	CASSRDRGLELPLHF
TRBV2	TRBJ1-6	TRBD1	-	TGTGCCAGCAGTTTGGACAGGGGAGTTAGGAATTCACCCCTCCACTTT	CASSLDRGVRNSPLHF
TRBV7-8	TRBJ2-3	TRBD2	-	TGTGCCAGCAGCTTAGGGGGCGGGGGGTACACAGATACGCAGTATTTT	CASSLGGGGYTDTQYF
TRBV15	TRBJ1-2	TRBD1	few	TGTGCCACCAGCAGAGAATGGGGACAGGAGACCGGCTACACCTTC	CATSREWGQETGYTF
TRBV29-1	TRBJ1-1	TRBD1	-	TGCAGCGTTCCCCGACCCAAGGGGGCAGGTGACACTGAAGCTTTCTTT	CSVPRPKGAGDTEAFF
TRBV20-1	TRBJ2-1	TRBD2	-	TGCAGTGCTAGAGGCGCTAGCGGGGAATATGAGCAGTTCTTC	CSARGASGEYEQFF
TRBV15	TRBJ1-1	-	-	TGTGCCACCAGCAGGACAGCAATGAACACTGAAGCTTTCTTT	CATSRTAMNTEAFF
TRBV2	TRBJ1-4	-	-	TGTGCCAGCAGGCAGACGACAGGCTCAACTAATGAAAAACTGTTTTTT	CASRQTTGSTNEKLFF
TRBV9	TRBJ2-5	TRBD1	-	TGCGCCAGCAGCGTAGATCCTGGGACAGGGTCGGAGACCCAGTACTTC	CASSVDPGTGSETQYF
TRBV2	TRBJ1-5	TRBD1	-	TGTGCCAGCAGTTTCGCTAGGGTGACAGGGTACGATGGCAATCAGCCCCAGCATTTT	CASSFARVTGYDGNQPQHF
TRBV14	TRBJ1-2	TRBD1	-	TGTGCCAGCAGCCAAGAGAGGGGACAGGGCTACACCTTC	CASSQERGQGYTF
TRBV5-1	TRBJ2-5	-	many	TGCGCCAGCAGCTTGGGGGACGAGAGAGAGACCCAGTACTTC	CASSLGDERETQYF
TRBV19	TRBJ1-5	-	many	TGTGCCAGTAGTAAGACTGACAGACCCTATAGCAATCAGCCCCAGCATTTT	CASSKTDRPYSNQPQHF
TRBV6-1	TRBJ2-3	-	many	TGTGCCAGCAGCAGACGCCGGGACGCCGGAGTGGATACGCAGTATTTT	CASSRRRDAGVDTQYF
TRBV10-3	TRBJ2-3	TRBD2	-	TGTGCCATCAGCGAAACTAGCGGGGGGGCCTACGGGGCCGGTGCTACGCAGTATTTT	CAISETSGGAYGAGATQYF
TRBV2	TRBJ2-6	-	-	TGTGCCAGCAGTGGGAGGACAGCTGGGGCCAACGTCCTGACTTTC	CASSGRTAGANVLTF
TRBV19	TRBJ2-2	TRBD1	many	TGTGCCAGTATTGGCAGGGGGCTGATCGGGGAGCTGTTTTTT	CASIGRGLIGELFF
TRBV10-2	TRBJ2-5	TRBD2	-	TGCGCCAGCAGTGGGCCTACTAGCGGGGGCGGTGAGGCCCAGTACTTC	CASSGPTSGGGEAQYF
TRBV9	TRBJ2-1	-	-	TGTGCCAGCAGCGTAGTAGGAGGGTCTGGTGAGCAGTTCTTC	CASSVVGGSGEQFF
TRBV29-1	TRBJ2-6	TRBD1	-	TGCAGCGCGTCAGGGGGCGCAGGGACTGGGGCCAACGTCCTGACTTTC	CSASGGAGTGANVLTF
TRBV4-1	TRBJ2-7	TRBD1	-	TGCGCCAGCAGCCAAGGGACAGGGGAAAACGAGCAGTACTTC	CASSQGTGENEQYF
TRBV11-1	TRBJ2-7	TRBD1	-	TGTGCCAGCAGCTCCAGACAGGGCCCGAGCTCCTACGAGCAGTACTTC	CASSSRQGPSSYEQYF
TRBV5-4	TRBJ2-5	-	many	TGTGCCAGCGGTCCTCCCACACAGGGCGGGGAGACCCAGTACTTC	CASGPPTQGGETQYF
TRBV6-1	TRBJ1-6	-	few	TGTGCCGGCAGTGAAGGTGCCCCCTTGTCACCCCTCCACTTT	CAGSEGAPLSPLHF
TRBV20-1	TRBJ1-4	-	-	TGCAGTGCTAGAAAGTTGGACAGAGGTGAAAAACTGTTTTTT	CSARKLDRGEKLFF
TRBV7-9	TRBJ2-7	-	few	TGTGCCAGCAGCTCCCTCGCGGTCCCGGACGACGAGCAGTACTTC	CASSSLAVPDDEQYF
TRBV5-1	TRBJ2-1	-	-	TGCGCCAGCAGCTTGGCCTCCAGGCACCAGTTCTTC	CASSLASRHQFF
TRBV10-3	TRBJ2-1	-	-	TGTGCCATCACCGCAGGGCACAATGAGCAGTTCTTC	CAITAGHNEQFF
TRBV15	TRBJ1-1	-	once	TGTGCCACCAGCAGCTTGACCCTTCAGGGGAACACTGAAGCTTTCTTT	CATSSLTLQGNTEAFF
TRBV3-1	TRBJ1-5	-	few	TGTGCCAGCAGCCAAGGGGGGAGTCAACGGAATCAGCCCCAGCATTTT	CASSQGGSQRNQPQHF
TRBV19	TRBJ2-2	-	-	TGTGCCAGTAGTAAAGGGCTTCCCCGGGGGGAGCTGTTTTTT	CASSKGLPRGELFF
TRBV6-6	TRBJ1-2	TRBD1	many	TGTGCCAGCAGTTTCGCGGGACAGTCTAACTATGGCTACACCTTC	CASSFAGQSNYGYTF
TRBV6-1	TRBJ2-5	TRBD2	many	TGTGCCAGCTTGACGGGACTAGCGGGGGGGATAGAGACCCAGTACTTC	CASLTGLAGGIETQYF
TRBV20-1	TRBJ2-1	-	-	TGCAGTGCTCGGTCAGGGGGGTCCAATGAGCAGTTCTTC	CSARSGGSNEQFF
TRBV7-2	TRBJ1-2	-	once	TGTGCCAGCAGCCCTCCGCCGGCTGAGGGCTACACCTTC	CASSPPPAEGYTF
TRBV7-9	TRBJ1-1	-	-	TGTGCCAGCAGGTATCTGACAGTGAACACTGAAGCTTTCTTT	CASRYLTVNTEAFF
TRBV2	TRBJ2-3	-	-	TGTGCCAGCAGTGAAGGCAGGGTGGGTGAGCAGTATTTT	CASSEGRVGEQYF
TRBV7-7	TRBJ2-2	-	-	TGTGCCAGCAGCTCCACACCCCGGGGGGCGGTCGGGGAGCTGTTCTTT	CASSSTPRGAVGELFF
TRBV3-1	TRBJ1-5	TRBD1	few	TGTGCCAGCAGCCAAAGTGGCGGGACAGGGAATCAGCCCCAGCATTTT	CASSQSGGTGNQPQHF
TRBV5-1	TRBJ1-5	-	many	TGCGCCAGCAGCTTGGGGGACATCAATCAGCCCCAGCATTTT	CASSLGDINQPQHF
TRBV19	TRBJ1-5	TRBD1	-	TGTGCCAGTAGTCCCACCGGGACAGGGGGGGCGCCCCAGCATTTT	CASSPTGTGGAPQHF
TRBV7-9	TRBJ2-3	TRBD2	-	TGTGCCAGCAGCCTACTAGCGGGGGGGAGTGATACGCAGTATTTT	CASSLLAGGSDTQYF
TRBV9	TRBJ1-4	-	once	TGTGCCAGCAGCGTGGAAGTTTTT	CASSVEVF
TRBV6-1	TRBJ2-6	-	many	TGTGCCAGCACGTCGTTATCCGCCAACGTCCTGACTTTC	CASTSLSANVLTF
TRBV7-2	TRBJ2-1	TRBD2	-	TGTGCCAGCAGCCGAAGACTAGCGGGAGATGAGCAGTTCTTC	CASSRRLAGDEQFF
TRBV5-1	TRBJ2-7	TRBD1	many	TGCGCCAGCAGCTTTGGGCAGGGGGCAAACGAGCAGTACTTC	CASSFGQGANEQYF
TRBV19	TRBJ1-1	-	many	TGTGCCAGTAGTATACAGGGGAACACTGAAGCTTTCTTT	CASSIQGNTEAFF
TRBV6-5	TRBJ1-1	TRBD1	many	TGTGCCAGCAGAGGACAGGGGGCGTCTGAAGCTTTCTTT	CASRGQGASEAFF
TRBV5-1	TRBJ2-7	-	few	TGCGCCAGCAGCTTGGCCTCAGGGGACACCTACGAGCAGTACTTC	CASSLASGDTYEQYF
TRBV7-2	TRBJ1-2	TRBD1	-	TGTGCCAGCAGGGGACGGACAGGGAGGGAGAATGGCTACACCTTC	CASRGRTGRENGYTF